This T cell receptor beta chain was sequenced in a study of vaccination effects on CD4 cells after COVID-19. Only a few counts were recorded for this clone. Its antigen remains unknown. Deletions cut 1 base from V and 5 bases from J, with 8 bases between. The germline V gene encodes CDR1 MNHEY and CDR2 SVGEGT. CDR3 size: 14 residues. This table comes from immunoSEQ multiplex PCR, and its TCRdb copy is limited to in-frame clones, with some not included. The sample lists around 71,000 clones, around 76% seen once, with roughly 4% in the top ten. ViraFEST used viral peptide pools to expand antigen-specific CD4+ T cells before sequencing. Following 10 days of culture, CD4+ T cells were isolated. The vaccine recipients had no prior SARS-CoV-2 infection, with negative nucleocapsid antibodies.

The specimen was CD4+ T cells from PBMCs cultured with HCoV-OC43 spike peptides, collected before COVID-19 vaccination. Subset specified: HCoV-OC43 spike overlapping peptide pool stimulation. The chain is built from TRBV6-2 or TRBV6-3 and TRBJ2-2; D may match TRBD1 or TRBD2 (6 bases each). The source is a human donor who received a COVID-19 vaccine. CDR3 in amino acids: CASSYWGATGELFF. The CDR3 nucleotides are TGTGCCAGCAGTTACTGGGGGGCTACCGGGGAGCTGTTTTTT.